This T cell receptor (beta chain) was recorded in a study of CD8+CD57+ T cells in acquired aplastic anemia. Study overall: An average of approximately 3.2 ug of DNA was obtained from sorted CD4+ and CD8+ cells. General study findings and limits: Researchers report that fewer than 30 CD8+ CDR3 sequences appeared in both patients and controls.

From germline, CDR1 is SGHTS and CDR2 YDEGEE. The CDR3 length is 14 residues. V lost 0 bases to trimming and J lost 9 bases, with 13 bases between them. Points on this clonotype: Its antigen is not identified.

Genomic DNA was employed as the template in profiling TCR beta VDJ and CDR3. TCRdb passed the reads through MiXCR, listing each CDR3 protein once. The sample carries approximately 220,000 distinct CDR3 sequences, around 49% recorded once. Sequencing involved patients with CD8+CD57+ cell expansion previously shown by flow cytometry. None of the patients had been given any therapy when their blood was sampled. Sequenced: sorted CD4+, CD8+, or CD8+CD57+ T cells (not recorded which) from PBMCs. The J gene is TRBJ2-4, the V gene TRBV5-8; perhaps TRBD1 as D (5 bases). This clonotype originated in a human donor with aplastic anemia. CDR3 sequence: CASSLVQGTGIQYF. The CDR3 coding sequence is TGTGCCAGCAGCTTGGTGCAGGGTACTGGCATTCAGTACTTC.